The TCR beta chain described here comes from a study of blood T cell repertoires in COVID-19. Across the study: Samples representing acute and convalescent COVID-19 were sourced from the United States, Italy and Spain. Sources were T cells, B-cell-depleted T cells, or PBMCs; the material itself was cDNA or gDNA.

In the original workflow: The assay estimated nucleated cells by amplifying reference gene primers. Assay used: immunoSEQ multiplex PCR; TCRdb lists only in-frame clones, some missing. V, J and clone size are those of that table, while D and trimming were read from the DNA. In the table there are 200,000 to 250,000 clones, about nine tenths of which are singletons. Patients from Seattle were sampled longitudinally, starting during active infection. CDR1 is SGHNT and CDR2 is YYREEE in the germline V gene (reference sequence). V shed 7 bases, J shed 7 bases, and the junction held 14 bases outside the gene matches. The CDR3 is made up of 16 amino acids.

This chain connects TRBV5-4 to TRBJ2-1, with 10 positions matching TRBD2. The sequence was collected from a man under 40 with COVID-19, enrolled during active disease. The sample taken for sequencing was peripheral blood. CDR3 nucleotide sequence: TGTGCCAGCCGAGCCAGCGGGGGGGCGGAGTGGAATGAGCAGTTCTTC. Its protein is CASRASGGAEWNEQFF.